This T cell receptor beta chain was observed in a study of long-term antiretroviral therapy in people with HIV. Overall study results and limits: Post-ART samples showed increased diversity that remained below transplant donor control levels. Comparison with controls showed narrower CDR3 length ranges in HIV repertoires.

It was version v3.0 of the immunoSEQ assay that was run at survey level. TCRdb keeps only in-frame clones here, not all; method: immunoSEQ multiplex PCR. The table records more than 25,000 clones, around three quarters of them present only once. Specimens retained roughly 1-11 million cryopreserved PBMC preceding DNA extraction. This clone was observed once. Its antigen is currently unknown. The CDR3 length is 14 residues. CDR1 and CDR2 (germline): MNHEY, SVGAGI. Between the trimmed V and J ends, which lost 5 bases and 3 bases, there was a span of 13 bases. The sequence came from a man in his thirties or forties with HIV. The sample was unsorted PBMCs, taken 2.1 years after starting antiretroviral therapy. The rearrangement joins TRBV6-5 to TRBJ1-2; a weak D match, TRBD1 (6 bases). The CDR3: CASSATGPHYGYTF. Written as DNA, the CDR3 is TGTGCCAGCAGTGCAACAGGGCCCCACTATGGCTACACCTTC.